This T cell receptor beta chain was sequenced in a study of T cells after yellow fever vaccination. TCRdb re-analysed the 5' RACE reads in MiXCR, keeping a single row per CDR3 protein. Among 450,000 to 600,000 distinct CDR3 sequences, about 15% were seen once, and the ten largest hold approximately 15%. Trimming pared 3 bases from V and 3 bases from J, leaving 15 bases between. The CDR3 runs 14 residues. Germline V lookup: CDR1 DFQATT, CDR2 SNEGSKA (reference sequence). About this clonotype itself: Its specificity is unknown.

Study results and limitations: Though weaker, the secondary response peaked faster, on day 5 versus 15.

The chain has TRBV20-1 and TRBJ2-7; D may correspond to TRBD1 or TRBD2 (6 bases each). The source was PBMCs, collected 5 days after the first yellow fever vaccination. The sequence was obtained from a man younger than 35 who received the YFV17D yellow fever vaccine. In DNA form, the CDR3 reads TGCAGTGCTAGTGACGGGGGCAGCAGCTACGAGCAGTACTTC. Residues: CSASDGGSSYEQYF.